This T cell receptor beta chain was documented in a study of shared clonotypes between healthy human individuals. Profiling relied on immunoSEQ multiplex PCR, and the TCRdb table lists in-frame clones only, not all of them. The sample lists hundreds of thousands of clones; approximately 95% were seen once. Whole-study findings and limits: Some clonotypes were shared by all four sorted-subset donors, while others were not shared. The non-shared ones had lower generation probabilities than the shared ones.

The CDR3 runs 14 residues. V shed 5 bases and J 6 bases; nucleotides not matched to a gene: 6. Germline CDR1 and CDR2: SGHRS and YFSETQ. Naive-designated CD8 cells lacked CD45RO, were positively enriched for CCR7, and omitted terminally differentiated effector memory CD45RA+ cells. A remark on this clone: Its specificity is not known.

Sequences were obtained from naive CD8+ T cells sorted from blood. V usage is TRBV5-1 and J usage is TRBJ2-1, with 9 bases matching TRBD1. The TCR originated in a young woman in good health. CDR3 DNA sequence: TGCGCCAGCAGTACAGGGGGCGCATCCAATGAGCAGTTCTTC. Translating it yields CASSTGGASNEQFF.